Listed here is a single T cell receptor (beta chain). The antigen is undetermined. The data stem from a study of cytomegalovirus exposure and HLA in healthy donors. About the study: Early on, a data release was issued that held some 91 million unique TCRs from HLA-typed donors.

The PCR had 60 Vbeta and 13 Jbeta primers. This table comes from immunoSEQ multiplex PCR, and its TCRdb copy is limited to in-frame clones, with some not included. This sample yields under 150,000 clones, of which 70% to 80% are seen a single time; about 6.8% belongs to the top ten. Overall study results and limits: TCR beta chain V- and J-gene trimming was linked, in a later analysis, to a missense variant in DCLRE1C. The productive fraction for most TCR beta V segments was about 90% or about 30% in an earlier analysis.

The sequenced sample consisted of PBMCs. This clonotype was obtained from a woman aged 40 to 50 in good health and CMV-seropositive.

CDR3 sequence (DNA): TGCGCCAGCAGCCCCCATCCTACAGGGGCAGTAGGCAATGAGCAGTTCTTC. As protein: CASSPHPTGAVGNEQFF. V is TRBV4-1 and J is TRBJ2-1, with 7 bases identical to TRBD1. In germline, CDR1 is MGHRA, CDR2 YSYEKL. This CDR3 contains 17 residues. Trimming removed 4 bases from V and 6 bases from J; junction bases left unmatched: 15.